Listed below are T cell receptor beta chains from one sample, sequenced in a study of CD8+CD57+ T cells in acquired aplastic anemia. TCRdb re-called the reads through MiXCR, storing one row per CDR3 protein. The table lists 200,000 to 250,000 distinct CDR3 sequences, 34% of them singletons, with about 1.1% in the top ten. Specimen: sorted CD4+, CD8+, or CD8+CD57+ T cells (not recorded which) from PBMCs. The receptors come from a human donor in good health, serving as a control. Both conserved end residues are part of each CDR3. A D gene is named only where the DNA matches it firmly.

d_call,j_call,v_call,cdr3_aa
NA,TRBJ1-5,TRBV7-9,CASSRQSLNQPQHF
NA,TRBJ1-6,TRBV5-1,CASSLAFGDLGSPLHF
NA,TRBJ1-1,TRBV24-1,CATSRTSGSRGGTEAFF
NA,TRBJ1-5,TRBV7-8,CASSLGTWQPQHF
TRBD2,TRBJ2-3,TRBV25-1,CASSEYCSLGGYTDTQYF
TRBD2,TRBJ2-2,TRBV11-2,CASIRGAGLVRTGELFF
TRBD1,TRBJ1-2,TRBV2,CASRILGTAYGYTF
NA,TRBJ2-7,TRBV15,CATSRDLEEEQYF
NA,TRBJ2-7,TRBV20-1,CSAEDSNAYEQYF
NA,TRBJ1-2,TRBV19,CASSIGVTYSATF
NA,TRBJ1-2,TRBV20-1,CSAPDGHYGYTF
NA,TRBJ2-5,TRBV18,CASSPETRETQYF
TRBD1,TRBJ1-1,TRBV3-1,CASSQGTGRGTEAFF
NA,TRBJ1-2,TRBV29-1,CSVLGANGYTF
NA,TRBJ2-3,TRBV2,CASSDSTPDTQYF
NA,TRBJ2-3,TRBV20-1,CSASPEQDTQYF
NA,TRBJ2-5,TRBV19,CASSIVGGAQTQYF
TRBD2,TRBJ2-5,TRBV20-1,CSAQKPGTRGETQYF
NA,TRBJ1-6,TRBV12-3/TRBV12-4,CATCERDGNSPLHF
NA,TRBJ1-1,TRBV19,CASSIGGVAYTEAFF
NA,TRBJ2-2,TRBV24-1,CATSDSHVRGTGELFF
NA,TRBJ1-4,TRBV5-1,CASSLDLSSTNEKLFF
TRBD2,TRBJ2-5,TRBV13,CASSIIAGGGETQYF
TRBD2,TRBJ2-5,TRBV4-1,CASSYPGTRETQYF
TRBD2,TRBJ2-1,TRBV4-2,CASSRASGGAGNEQFF
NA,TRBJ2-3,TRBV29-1,CIASFAASTDTQYF
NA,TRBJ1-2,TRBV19,CASSTAEVGYTF
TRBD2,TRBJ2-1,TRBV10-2,CASRGLAGGNEQFF
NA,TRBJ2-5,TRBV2,CASTQYQETQYF
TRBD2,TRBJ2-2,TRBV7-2,CASSLLAGGPVGELFF
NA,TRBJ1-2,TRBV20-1,CSVQDLYGYTF
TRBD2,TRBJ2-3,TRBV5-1,CANSTTSGKDHNTQYF
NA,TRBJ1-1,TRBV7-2,CASSQFLGMNTEAFF
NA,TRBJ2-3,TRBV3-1,CASSKGGLAYTDTQYF
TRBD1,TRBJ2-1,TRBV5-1,CASSALSPGQGWTEQFF
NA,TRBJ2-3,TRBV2,CASSFRVGSTDTQYF
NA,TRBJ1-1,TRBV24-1,CATSRKGDTEAFF
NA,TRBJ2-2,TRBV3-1,CASSRQANTGELFF
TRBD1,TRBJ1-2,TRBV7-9,CASILTGGPNYGYTF
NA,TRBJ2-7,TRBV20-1,CSARNLGGSYEQYF
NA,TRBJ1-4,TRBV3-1,CASSPSNSATNEKLFF
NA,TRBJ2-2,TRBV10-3,CAISANTGELFF
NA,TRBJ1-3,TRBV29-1,CSVRQPSSGNTIYF
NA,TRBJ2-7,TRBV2,CASSEDAPTNAYEQYF
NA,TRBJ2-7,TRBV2,CATSGFYEQYF
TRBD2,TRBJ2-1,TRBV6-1,CASSEGGSGRASEQFF
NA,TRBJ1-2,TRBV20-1,CSARVVGGWNYGYTF
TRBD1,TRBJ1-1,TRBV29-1,CSVRKPQGAQRTEAFF
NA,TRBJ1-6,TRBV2,CASRGVSGNSPLHF
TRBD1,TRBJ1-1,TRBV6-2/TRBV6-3,CASSYFGTGTEAFF
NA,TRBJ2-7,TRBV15,CATSRDSHYEQYF
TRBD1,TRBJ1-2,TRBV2,CASSSGQGSYGYTF
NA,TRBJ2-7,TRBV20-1,CSASSGFEQYF